Presented here are 22 T cell receptor beta chains from one specimen sequenced in a study of shared clonotypes between healthy human individuals. The repertoire was sequenced with immunoSEQ multiplex PCR; TCRdb's copy has only in-frame clones and lacks some. The sample has 2 million to 2.5 million clones, about 94% seen once. Source material: naive CD4+ T cells sorted from blood. Subset specified: CD45RA+ positively selected. The source of these receptors is a man younger than 30 in good health.

The chain links TRBV2 to TRBJ1-2; no clear D. The CDR3 totals 14 residues. Trimming removed 1 base from V and 2 bases from J, with 8 bases in between. Germline V gene sequence: CDR1 SNHLY, CDR2 FYNNEI. For the CDR3, the DNA is TGTGCCAGCAGTGAAGTTAGCAAAAACTATGGCTACACCTTC. Amino acids: CASSEVSKNYGYTF.

The chain links TRBV13 to TRBJ2-5, with unresolved D. Germline loops: CDR1 PRHDT, CDR2 FYEKMQ (reference sequence). V lost 6 bases, J lost 7 bases, and 9 bases lay in between. The CDR3 length is 11 residues. The CDR3 is CASSLEGTQYF. Here the CDR3 DNA reads TGTGCCAGCAGTTTGGAAGGGACCCAGTACTTC.

This clone appeared a single time. V gene TRBV5-6 combines with J gene TRBJ1-1; the match to TRBD1 covers 9 bases. The CDR3 is made up of 12 amino acids. Germline CDR1 and CDR2: SGHDT and YYEEEE. V shed 5 bases and J 11 bases; nucleotides not matched to a gene: 7. In DNA, the CDR3 is TGTGCCAGCAGATACAGGGGGCTGGAGGCTTTCTTT. This codes for CASRYRGLEAFF.

This chain links TRBV4-1 with TRBJ1-1; 11 bases align to TRBD1. V was clipped by 3 bases and J by 11 bases; unmatched bases: 14. In germline, CDR1 is MGHRA, CDR2 YSYEKL. The CDR3 loop spans 16 amino acids. The chain's CDR3 is CASSHPRDRGTLGAFF. The DNA of the CDR3 is TGCGCCAGCAGCCATCCCCGGGACAGGGGGACACTGGGGGCTTTCTTT.

The chain is built from TRBV11-3 and TRBJ2-3; TRBD2 aligns across 9 bases. The CDR3 contains 15 residues. CDR1 SGHNT and CDR2 YENEEA come from the germline V gene. J lost 6 bases, V lost 0 bases, and 4 bases had no gene match. DNA for the CDR3: TGTGCCAGCAGCTTAGAGGCGGGAGGGCCGGATACGCAGTATTTT. This encodes CASSLEAGGPDTQYF. The variable domain in full, completed from reference TRBV11-3 and TRBJ2-3, reads EAGVVQSPRYKIIEKKQPVAFWCNPISGHNTLYWYLQNLGQGPELLIRYENEEAVDDSQLPKDRFSAERLKGVDSTLKIQPAELGDSAVYLCASSLEAGGPDTQYFGPGTRLTVL.

The V and J genes are TRBV6-6 and TRBJ2-7, with D tentatively TRBD1 or TRBD2 (5 bases each). Germline values: CDR1 MNHNY, CDR2 SVGAGI (reference sequence). The length of the CDR3 is 14 residues. V dropped 2 bases and J dropped 2 bases, with 10 bases sitting between them. CDR3 DNA sequence: TGTGCCAGCAGTTACATGGGACGTACCTACGAGCAGTACTTC. This codes for CASSYMGRTYEQYF.

This rearrangement joins TRBV7-2 to TRBJ2-7; D unclear. V lost 6 bases and J 3 bases, leaving 12 bases between the germline ends. CDR3 size: 13 residues. The germline CDR1 and CDR2 sequences are SGHTA and FQGNSA. The CDR3 DNA reads TGTGCCAGCAGACCTCCGTTGGGCTACGAGCAGTACTTC. This sequence encodes CASRPPLGYEQYF.

The rearrangement joins TRBV28 to TRBJ1-4; 7 positions agree with TRBD1. The CDR3 has 19 amino acids. V shed 1 base and J 0 bases; nucleotides not matched to a gene: 11. The germline gives CDR1 MDHEN, CDR2 SYDVKM. CDR3 sequence: CASSLLPGQRTPTNEKLFF. The DNA of the CDR3 is TGTGCCAGCAGTTTATTACCGGGACAGAGGACTCCAACTAATGAAAAACTGTTTTTT.

The chain carries TRBV29-1 and TRBJ2-2; possibly TRBD1 for D (5 bases). The CDR3 contains 14 residues. In germline, CDR1 is SQVTM, CDR2 ANQGSEA. V lost 5 bases, J lost 1 base, and 11 bases lay in between. CDR3 in amino acids: CSVMRQRNTGELFF. The CDR3 coding sequence is TGCAGCGTTATGAGACAGAGGAACACCGGGGAGCTGTTTTTT.

CDR3 in DNA: TGTGCCAGCAGCTACGGCGGGACAGGGGGCGAAAAACTGTTTTTT. Translation gives CASSYGGTGGEKLFF. The V and J genes are TRBV6-1 and TRBJ1-4; TRBD1 matches at 12 bases. The J segment lost 8 bases and the V segment lost 6 bases, leaving 7 bases of the junction unmatched. CDR3 length: 15 amino acids. CDR1 and CDR2 from the germline V gene are MNHNS and SASEGT.

This chain uses TRBV18 with TRBJ1-2, with D perhaps TRBD1 (5 bases). Per the germline V gene, CDR1 is KGHSH and CDR2 is LQKENI. There are 14 residues in the CDR3. V was clipped by 2 bases and J by 5 bases, with 12 bases between them. CDR3 region: CASSPIGTEYGYTF. CDR3 DNA sequence: TGTGCCAGCTCACCAATTGGGACGGAATATGGCTACACCTTC.

This sequence joins TRBV5-8 and TRBJ2-2; 7 bases are shared with TRBD1. This CDR3 is 16 amino acids long. V lost 1 base to trimming and J lost 6 bases; unmatched junction nucleotides: 9. Germline CDR1 reads SGHTS; CDR2 reads YDEGEE. This CDR3 is CASSLIGRGYPGELFF. Written as DNA, the CDR3 is TGTGCCAGCAGCTTGATCGGCAGGGGGTATCCCGGGGAGCTGTTTTTT.

CDR3 sequence reads: CARGTSGSDTQYF. The DNA for the CDR3 is TGTGCCAGAGGGACTAGCGGGAGCGATACGCAGTATTTT. The V call is TRBV30, the J call TRBJ2-3, with 14 nucleotides matching TRBD2. The CDR3 consists of 13 residues. Germline values: CDR1 GTSNPN, CDR2 SVGIG (reference sequence). V shed 8 bases, J shed 6 bases, and the junction held 4 bases outside the gene matches.

The chain joins TRBV7-2 to TRBJ1-2; the match to TRBD1 covers 7 bases. The CDR3 is made up of 15 amino acids. Germline CDR1 and CDR2: SGHTA and FQGNSA. The ends lost 5 bases at V and 6 bases at J; junction bases unmatched: 12. The CDR3 sequence: CASSPLTGRRDGYTF. DNA for the CDR3: TGTGCCAGCAGCCCACTGACAGGGCGTCGGGATGGCTACACCTTC.

This chain uses TRBV30 with TRBJ1-4; D unclear. Germline V lookup: CDR1 GTSNPN, CDR2 SVGIG (reference sequence). The V gene lost 0 bases and the J gene lost 7 bases, with 12 bases spanning the gap. The CDR3 spans 14 residues. CDR3 DNA sequence: TGTGCCTGGAGTGTAAAGGCTTCGAGTGAAAAACTGTTTTTT. It codes for CAWSVKASSEKLFF.

In regard to this clone: The sample carries other DNA sequences with the same CDR3. The chain uses TRBV7-9 and TRBJ1-3; the D is unclear. This CDR3 has 14 residues. The ends were cut back, 3 bases at V and 2 bases at J, with 8 bases in the middle. CDR1 and CDR2 (germline): SEHNR, FQNEAQ (reference sequence). The CDR3 protein is CASSLGGTGNTIYF. CDR3 nucleotides: TGTGCCAGCAGCTTGGGAGGGACTGGAAACACCATATATTTT.

This clone was counted a single time. The chain has TRBV7-9 and TRBJ2-2; 7 bases fit TRBD1. The CDR3 is made up of 14 amino acids. Unmatched junction bases numbered 7, after V lost 6 bases and J lost 6 bases. Germline V gives CDR1 SEHNR, CDR2 FQNEAQ (reference sequence). CDR3 in DNA: TGTGCCAGCAGTCCAGGGGGTAAATCCGGGGAGCTGTTTTTT. Protein product: CASSPGGKSGELFF.

The chain uses TRBV5-1 and TRBJ2-1; 11 bases agree with TRBD1. Germline-derived CDR1 and CDR2 are SGHRS and YFSETQ. The V segment lost 4 bases and the J segment 9 bases; nucleotides outside the gene matches: 9. The CDR3 runs to 15 residues. The CDR3 here is CASSPLGQGVVEQFF. The CDR3 nucleotides are TGCGCCAGCAGCCCCCTGGGACAGGGGGTGGTTGAGCAGTTCTTC.

The chain employs TRBV6-6 and TRBJ2-3; D perhaps matches TRBD2 (6 bases). The germline V gene encodes CDR1 MNHNY and CDR2 SVGAGI (reference sequence). The V end lost 2 bases, the J end lost 3 bases, and 15 bases lay between the germline ends. The CDR3 spans 16 residues. CDR3 region: CASSYQSGLSTDTQYF. In DNA, the CDR3 is TGTGCCAGCAGTTACCAAAGCGGGTTATCGACAGATACGCAGTATTTT.

In this sample, this clone turned up once. The V and J genes are TRBV30 and TRBJ1-6; no clear D. V shed 3 bases and J shed 3 bases, with 9 bases lying between them. The CDR3 has 14 amino acids. Per germline, CDR1 GTSNPN and CDR2 SVGIG (reference sequence). CDR3 coding DNA: TGTGCCTGGAGAGGCGAAAACTATAATTCACCCCTCCACTTT. Protein product: CAWRGENYNSPLHF.

The chain recombines TRBV6-1 with TRBJ2-3, with TRBD1 as a possible D gene (5 bases). CDR1 is MNHNS and CDR2 is SASEGT in the germline V gene. The V end was cut by 7 bases, the J end by 6 bases, with 20 bases between. The CDR3 has 15 amino acids. The CDR3 reads CASIATTAPPDTQYF. The DNA for the CDR3 is TGTGCCAGCATCGCCACGACAGCCCCACCGGATACGCAGTATTTT.

The chain has TRBV15 and TRBJ2-3; 9 bases match TRBD2. Germline V lookup: CDR1 LNHNV, CDR2 YYDKDF (reference sequence). The CDR3 loop spans 16 amino acids. The ends lost 5 bases at V and 0 bases at J; junction bases unmatched: 6. CDR3 in amino acids: CATSRRLAGSTDTQYF. The CDR3 DNA sequence: TGTGCCACCAGCCGACGCCTAGCGGGGAGCACAGATACGCAGTATTTT.